These 2 T cell receptor beta chains were all obtained from the same sample, sequenced in a study of regulatory T cells in long-lasting Graves disease. Building of the TCR beta libraries involved iRepertoire HTBI primers and Arm-PCR of CDR3 regions. TCRdb itself ran the multiplex PCR reads through MiXCR, one entry per CDR3 protein. The repertoire holds about 530,000 distinct CDR3 sequences, with 15% to 20% as singletons. As to time point: newly diagnosed GD, antithyroid drugs for less than 3 months. RNA from PBMCs was the source of the TCR library. These data are also associated with another study on T cells in Graves' hyperthyroidism and ophthalmopathy.

The input for sequencing was peripheral blood mononuclear cells (PBMCs), taken at new diagnosis, from a patient treated with antithyroid drugs. The source of these receptors is a woman aged 35-60 years with Graves disease.

This chain links TRBV28 with TRBJ2-7; perhaps TRBD1 as D (6 bases). The CDR3 spans 16 residues. V was clipped by 6 bases and J by 1 base, with 19 bases between them. The V gene's germline CDR1 is MDHEN and CDR2 SYDVKM. The CDR3 reads CASSLISGHGSYEQYF. In nucleotides, the CDR3 is TGTGCCAGCAGCCTCATCTCGGGACACGGTTCCTACGAGCAGTACTTC.

This clonotype was detected many times. The chain joins TRBV7-9 to TRBJ1-2; maybe TRBD1 (5 bases). The CDR3 is 12 residues long. The V and J ends lost 5 bases and 5 bases respectively, with 9 bases between them. Germline V gene data show CDR1 as SEHNR and CDR2 as FQNEAQ (reference sequence). CDR3 protein: CASSHQGYGYTF. Written as DNA, the CDR3 is TGTGCCAGCAGCCATCAGGGTTATGGCTACACCTTC.